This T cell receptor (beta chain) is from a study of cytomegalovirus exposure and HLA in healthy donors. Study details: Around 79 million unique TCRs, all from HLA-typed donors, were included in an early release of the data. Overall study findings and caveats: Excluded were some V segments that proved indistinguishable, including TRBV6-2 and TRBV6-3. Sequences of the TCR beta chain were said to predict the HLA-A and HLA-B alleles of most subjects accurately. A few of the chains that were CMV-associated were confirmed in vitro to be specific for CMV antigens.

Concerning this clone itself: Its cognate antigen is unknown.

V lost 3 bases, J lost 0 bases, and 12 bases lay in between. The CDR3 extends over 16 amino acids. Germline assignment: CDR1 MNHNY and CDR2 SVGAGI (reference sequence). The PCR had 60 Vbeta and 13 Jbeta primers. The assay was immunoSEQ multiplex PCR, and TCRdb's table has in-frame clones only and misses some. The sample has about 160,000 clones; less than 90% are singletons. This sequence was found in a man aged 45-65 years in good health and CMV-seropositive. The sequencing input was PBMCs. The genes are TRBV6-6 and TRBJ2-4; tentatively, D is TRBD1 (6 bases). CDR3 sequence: CASSYPGQLAKNIQYF. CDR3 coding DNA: TGTGCCAGCAGTTATCCCGGACAGTTAGCCAAAAACATTCAGTACTTC.